This T cell receptor beta chain was recorded in a study of Graves' ophthalmopathy and Graves' hyperthyroidism. Across the whole study: No ophthalmopathy within 18 months of follow-up signified stable hyperthyroidism.

The study's findings and limits: Clonotypes were expanded in thyroid at above 0.001 frequency, and most also appeared in blood. Sensitivity of approximately 88% and specificity of around 76% were achieved when a 13-signature model separated ophthalmopathy from stable hyperthyroidism.

Amplification targeted the TCR beta CDR3 regions, with RNA transcripts as the source material. The first-round RT-PCR employed HTBI primers together with the Qiagen OneStep RT-PCR kit. A multiplex PCR was then performed as the second round. TCRdb independently ran MiXCR on the multiplex PCR reads; one entry per CDR3 protein. The table includes 500,000 to 600,000 distinct CDR3 sequences, approximately 35% detected once. Many counts were recorded for this clonotype. The antigen is unknown. Germline V gives CDR1 SGHVS, CDR2 FQNEAQ. The CDR3 is made up of 14 amino acids. Trimming removed 1 base at V and 6 bases at J, with 13 bases between. The hyperthyroidism patients, aged 18 to 65, had been newly diagnosed, with under 2 months' duration.

The chain employs TRBV7-8 and TRBJ2-7; D gene ambiguous. The receptor's source is an adult man with Graves' hyperthyroidism. The sequencing input was peripheral blood or thyroid tissue (not recorded which). Written as DNA, the CDR3 is TGTGCCAGCAGCTTAGACCGGTTATCGGGCGAGCAGTACTTC. Its translation is CASSLDRLSGEQYF.